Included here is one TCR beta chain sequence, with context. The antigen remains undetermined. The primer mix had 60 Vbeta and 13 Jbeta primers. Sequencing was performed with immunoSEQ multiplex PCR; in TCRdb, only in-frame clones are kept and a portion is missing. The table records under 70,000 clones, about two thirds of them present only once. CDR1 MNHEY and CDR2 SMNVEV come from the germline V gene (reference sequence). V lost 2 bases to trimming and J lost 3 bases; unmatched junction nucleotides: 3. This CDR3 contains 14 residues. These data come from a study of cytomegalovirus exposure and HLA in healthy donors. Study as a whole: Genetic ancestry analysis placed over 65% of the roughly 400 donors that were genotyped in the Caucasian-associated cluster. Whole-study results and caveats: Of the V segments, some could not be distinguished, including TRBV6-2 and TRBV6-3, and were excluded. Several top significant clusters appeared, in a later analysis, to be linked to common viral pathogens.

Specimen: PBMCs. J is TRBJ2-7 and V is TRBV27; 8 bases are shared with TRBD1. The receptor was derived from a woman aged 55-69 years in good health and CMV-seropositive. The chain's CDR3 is CASSLNDRGYEQYF. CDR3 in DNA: TGTGCCAGCAGTTTAAACGACAGGGGCTACGAGCAGTACTTC.